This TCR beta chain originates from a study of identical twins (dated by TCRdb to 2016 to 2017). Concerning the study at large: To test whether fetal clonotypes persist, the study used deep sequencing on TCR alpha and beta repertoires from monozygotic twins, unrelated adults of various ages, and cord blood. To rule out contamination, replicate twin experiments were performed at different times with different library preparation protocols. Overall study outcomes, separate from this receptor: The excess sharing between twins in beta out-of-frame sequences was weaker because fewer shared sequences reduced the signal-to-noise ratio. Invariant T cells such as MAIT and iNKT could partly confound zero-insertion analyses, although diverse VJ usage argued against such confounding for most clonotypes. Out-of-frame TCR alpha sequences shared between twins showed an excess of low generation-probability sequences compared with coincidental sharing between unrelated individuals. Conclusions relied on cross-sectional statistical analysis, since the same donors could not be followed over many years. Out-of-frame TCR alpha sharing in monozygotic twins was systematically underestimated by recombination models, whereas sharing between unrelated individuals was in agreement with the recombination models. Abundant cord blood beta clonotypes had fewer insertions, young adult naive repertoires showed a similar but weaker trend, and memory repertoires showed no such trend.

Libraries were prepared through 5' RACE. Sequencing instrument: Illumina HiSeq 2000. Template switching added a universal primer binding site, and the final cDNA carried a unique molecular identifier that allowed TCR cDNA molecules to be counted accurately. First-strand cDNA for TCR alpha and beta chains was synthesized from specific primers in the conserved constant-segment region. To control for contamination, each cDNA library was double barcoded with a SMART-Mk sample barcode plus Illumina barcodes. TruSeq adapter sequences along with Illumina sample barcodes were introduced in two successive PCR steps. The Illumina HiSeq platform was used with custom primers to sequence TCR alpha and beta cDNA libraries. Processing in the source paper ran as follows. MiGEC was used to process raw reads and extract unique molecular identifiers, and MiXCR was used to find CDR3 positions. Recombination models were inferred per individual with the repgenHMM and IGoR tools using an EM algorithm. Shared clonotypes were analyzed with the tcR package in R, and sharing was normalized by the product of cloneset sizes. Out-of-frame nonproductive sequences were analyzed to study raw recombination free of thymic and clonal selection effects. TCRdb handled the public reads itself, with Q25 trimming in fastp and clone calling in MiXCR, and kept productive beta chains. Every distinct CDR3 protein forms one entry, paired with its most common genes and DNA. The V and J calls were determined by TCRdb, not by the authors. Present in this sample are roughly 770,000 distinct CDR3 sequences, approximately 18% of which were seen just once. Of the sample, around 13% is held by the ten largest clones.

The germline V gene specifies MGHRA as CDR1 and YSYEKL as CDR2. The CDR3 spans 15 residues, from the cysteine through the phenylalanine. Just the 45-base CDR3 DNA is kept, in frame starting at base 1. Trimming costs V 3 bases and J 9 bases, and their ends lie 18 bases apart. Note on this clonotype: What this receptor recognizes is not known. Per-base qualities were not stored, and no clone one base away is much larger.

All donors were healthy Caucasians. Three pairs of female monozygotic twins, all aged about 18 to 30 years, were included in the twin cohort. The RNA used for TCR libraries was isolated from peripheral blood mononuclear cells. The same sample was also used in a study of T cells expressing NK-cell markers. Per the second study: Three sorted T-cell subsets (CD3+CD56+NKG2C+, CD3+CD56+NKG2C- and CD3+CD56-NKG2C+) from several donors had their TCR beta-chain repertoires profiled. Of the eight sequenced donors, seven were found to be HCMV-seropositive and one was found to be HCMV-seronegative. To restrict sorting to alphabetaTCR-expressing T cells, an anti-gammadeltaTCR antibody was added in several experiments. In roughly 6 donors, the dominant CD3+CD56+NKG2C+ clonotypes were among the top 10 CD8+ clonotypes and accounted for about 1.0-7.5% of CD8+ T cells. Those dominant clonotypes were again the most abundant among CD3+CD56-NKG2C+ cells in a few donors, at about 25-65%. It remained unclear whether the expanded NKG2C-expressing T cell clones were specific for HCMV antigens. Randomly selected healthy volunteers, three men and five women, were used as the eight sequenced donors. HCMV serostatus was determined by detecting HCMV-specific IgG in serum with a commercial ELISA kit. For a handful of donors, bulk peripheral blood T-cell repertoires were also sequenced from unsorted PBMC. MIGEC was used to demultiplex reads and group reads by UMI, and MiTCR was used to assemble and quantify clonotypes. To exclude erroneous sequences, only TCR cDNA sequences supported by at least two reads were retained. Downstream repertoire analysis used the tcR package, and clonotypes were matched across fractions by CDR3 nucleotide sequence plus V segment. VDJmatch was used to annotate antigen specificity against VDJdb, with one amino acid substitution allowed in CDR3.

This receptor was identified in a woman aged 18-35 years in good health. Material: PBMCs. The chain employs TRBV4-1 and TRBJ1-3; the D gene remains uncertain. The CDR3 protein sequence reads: CASSQTPREVGTIYF. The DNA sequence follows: TGCGCCAGCAGCCAGACCCCGAGAGAGGTTGGCACCATATATTTT.